This T cell receptor beta chain was profiled in a study of CD8 T cells in ankylosing spondylitis. The CDR3 covers 13 residues. The ends lost 6 bases at V and 9 bases at J; junction bases unmatched: 6. Germline CDR1 reads MNHEY; CDR2 reads SVGAGI. Whole-study results and caveats: Clones linked to disease were reported to show significant enrichment in matched ankylosing spondylitis synovial fluid.

About this clonotype: Its antigen remains unidentified.

TCRdb recomputed calls from the 5' RACE reads with MiXCR, one row per CDR3 protein. This sample has approximately 260,000 distinct CDR3 sequences, with roughly 18% found just once. The receptor was derived from a male donor with ankylosing spondylitis or in good health (not recorded which). This chain connects TRBV6-5 to TRBJ1-5, with 9 nucleotides matching TRBD1. Material: blood, either unsorted or a sorted T cell fraction (not recorded which). CDR3: CASRDSGQGPQHF. CDR3 sequence (DNA): TGTGCCAGCAGGGACTCGGGACAGGGGCCCCAGCATTTT.